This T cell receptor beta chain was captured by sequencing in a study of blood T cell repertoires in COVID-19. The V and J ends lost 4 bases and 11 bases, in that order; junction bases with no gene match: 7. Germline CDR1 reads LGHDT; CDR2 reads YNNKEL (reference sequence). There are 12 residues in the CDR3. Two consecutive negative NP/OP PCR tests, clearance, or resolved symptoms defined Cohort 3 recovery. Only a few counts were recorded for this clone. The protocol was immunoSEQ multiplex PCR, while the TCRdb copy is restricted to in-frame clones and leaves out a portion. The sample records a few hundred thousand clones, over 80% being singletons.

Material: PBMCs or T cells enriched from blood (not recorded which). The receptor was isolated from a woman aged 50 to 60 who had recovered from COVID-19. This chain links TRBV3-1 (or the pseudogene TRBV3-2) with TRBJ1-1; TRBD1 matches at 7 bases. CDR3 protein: CASSLATGRAFF. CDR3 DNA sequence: TGTGCCAGCAGCCTCGCGACAGGGAGGGCTTTCTTT.